The clone carrying this TCR beta chain was counted a few times. The antigen is not known. Trimming pared 0 bases from V and 0 bases from J, leaving 10 bases between. CDR1 is SGDLS and CDR2 is YYNGEE in the germline V gene. The CDR3 is 16 residues long. Diagnoses were established using clinical symptoms, serum thyroxine and TRAb, thyroid ultrasound and orbital computed tomography. This entry belongs to a study of T cells in Graves' hyperthyroidism and ophthalmopathy. Study observations and caveats: The model predicted ophthalmopathy a median roughly 6.5 months before onset. Most expanded thyroid clonotypes above 0.001 also appeared in blood.

TCR beta CDR3 regions were amplified from RNA transcripts. During a first-round RT-PCR of the TCR CDR3, the HTBI primer set was used. Each CDR3 protein is one row after TCRdb ran MiXCR on the multiplex PCR reads. The data show around 420,000 distinct CDR3 sequences, about 15% seen once. V and J are TRBV9 and TRBJ2-1, with TRBD2 as a possible D gene (6 bases). Sequences were obtained from blood. The clonotype was recovered from a woman aged 18-35 years with Graves' hyperthyroidism. DNA of the CDR3: TGTGCCAGCAGCGTAGCTCCGGGGGTCTCCTACAATGAGCAGTTCTTC. It encodes CASSVAPGVSYNEQFF.